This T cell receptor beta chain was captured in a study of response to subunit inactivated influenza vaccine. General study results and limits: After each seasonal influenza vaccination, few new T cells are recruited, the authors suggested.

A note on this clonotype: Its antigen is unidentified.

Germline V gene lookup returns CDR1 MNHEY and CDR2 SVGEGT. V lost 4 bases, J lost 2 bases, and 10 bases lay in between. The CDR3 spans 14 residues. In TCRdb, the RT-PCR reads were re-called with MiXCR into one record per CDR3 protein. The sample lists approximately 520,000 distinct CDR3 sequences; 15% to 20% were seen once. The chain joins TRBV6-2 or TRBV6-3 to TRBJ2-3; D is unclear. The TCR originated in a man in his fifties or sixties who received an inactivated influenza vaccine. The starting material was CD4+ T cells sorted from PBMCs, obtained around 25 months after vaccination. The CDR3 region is CASSLVQLTDTQYF. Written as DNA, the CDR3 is TGTGCCAGCAGTTTAGTACAGCTCACAGATACGCAGTATTTT.